The next 19 T cell receptor beta chains were all read from a single sample in a study of CD8+CD57+ T cells in acquired aplastic anemia. Profiling of TCR beta VDJ combinations and CDR3 sequences used genomic DNA as template. TCRdb redid the calling of the reads with MiXCR, one entry per CDR3 protein. The profile shows about 180,000 distinct CDR3 sequences, about 60% of them singletons. Before being chosen for sequencing, patients had shown CD8+CD57+ cell expansion by flow cytometry. The sequenced sample was sorted CD4+, CD8+, or CD8+CD57+ T cells (not recorded which) from PBMCs. These TCRs come from a human donor with aplastic anemia.

About this clonotype itself: Possible read error: a much larger clone is one base away. The J gene is TRBJ2-7, the V gene TRBV7-3; a possible D gene is TRBD1 (6 bases). Per the germline V gene, CDR1 is SGHTA and CDR2 is FQGTGA. CDR3 size: 11 residues. The DNA for the CDR3 is TGTGCCTGGAGTGCAGGGGCCGAGCGGTACTTC. This gives the protein CAWSAGAERYF.

The chain joins TRBV7-6 to TRBJ2-7; 8 positions agree with TRBD2. The CDR3 length is 17 residues. Germline-derived CDR1 and CDR2 are SGHVS and FNYEAQ. V gave up 1 base and J gave up 2 bases; unmatched junction bases: 10. CDR3 region: CASSLVGGAPTPYEQYF. CDR3 DNA sequence: TGTGCCAGCAGCTTAGTCGGGGGGGCTCCAACCCCCTACGAGCAGTACTTC.

The chain employs TRBV2 and TRBJ2-5, with 8 bases identical to TRBD1. This CDR3 has 13 residues. Germline trimming cut 5 bases from V and 3 bases from J; bases unmatched to any gene: 2. Germline CDR1 is SNHLY and CDR2 is FYNNEI. The CDR3 DNA is TGTGCCAGCAGTTTGGACAGGGAAGAGACCCAGTACTTC. It yields the protein CASSLDREETQYF. The full variable domain, its missing parts supplied by reference TRBV2 and TRBJ2-5, is EPEVTQTPSHQVTQMGQEVILRCVPISNHLYFYWYRQILGQKVEFLVSFYNNEISEKSEIFDDQFSVERPDGSNFTLKIRSTKLEDSAMYFCASSLDREETQYFGPGTRLLVL.

A single count supports this clonotype. The gene calls are TRBV20-1 and TRBJ1-5; tentative D call: TRBD1 (6 bases). Germline V CDR1 and CDR2: DFQATT, SNEGSKA (reference sequence). The V end was cut by 6 bases, the J end by 2 bases, with 11 bases between. CDR3 length equals 13 residues. CDR3 sequence (DNA): TGCAGTGCAGTCCGACAGGGCAATCAGCCCCAGCATTTT. This sequence encodes CSAVRQGNQPQHF.

This clonotype appeared a single time. The chain links TRBV20-1 to TRBJ1-1; unclear D gene. Between the trimmed V and J ends, which lost 3 bases and 5 bases, there was a span of 13 bases. Germline V gene lookup returns CDR1 DFQATT and CDR2 SNEGSKA (reference sequence). This CDR3 has 13 residues. CDR3 loop: CSARFVEETEAFF. Here the CDR3 DNA reads TGCAGTGCTAGGTTCGTAGAGGAAACTGAAGCTTTCTTT.

J is TRBJ2-7 and V is TRBV10-3; the match to TRBD1 covers 9 bases. The ends lost 5 bases at V and 1 base at J; junction bases unmatched: 3. There are 14 residues in the CDR3. Germline V gene data show CDR1 as ENHRY and CDR2 as SYGVKD. CDR3 nucleotide sequence: TGTGCCATCAGTCCCGGGACAGGGTCCTACGAGCAGTACTTC. Residues: CAISPGTGSYEQYF.

This clonotype was counted only a few times. The junction shows a germline mismatch at one end, possibly a read error. V usage is TRBV20-1 and J usage is TRBJ1-1; D is uncertain. This CDR3 has 10 amino acids. From germline, CDR1 is DFQATT and CDR2 SNEGSKA (reference sequence). The CDR3 region has the DNA TGCAGTGCTAGAGATGGGGAAGATTTCTTT. Translating it yields CSARDGEDFF.

This clonotype has a handful of counts. The chain employs TRBV19 and TRBJ1-6; D unclear. V was clipped by 5 bases and J by 12 bases, with 11 bases between them. Per the germline V gene, CDR1 is LNHDA and CDR2 is SQIVND (reference sequence). The CDR3 is 12 amino acids. The CDR3 loop reads CASSLFRGPLHF. CDR3 sequence (DNA): TGTGCCAGTAGTCTTTTCCGGGGACCCCTCCACTTT.

The DNA for the CDR3 is TGTGCCAGCAGTTACGGCCGACTAGCGGGGCCCCAATACAATGAGCAGTTCTTC. This codes for CASSYGRLAGPQYNEQFF. The rearrangement links TRBV6-6 to TRBJ2-1; 11 bases match TRBD2. V was clipped by 2 bases and J by 4 bases; unmatched bases: 10. This CDR3 spans 18 amino acids. Germline assignment: CDR1 MNHNY and CDR2 SVGAGI (reference sequence).

This chain joins TRBV19 and TRBJ2-6, with D perhaps TRBD2 (6 bases). Germline V gives CDR1 LNHDA, CDR2 SQIVND (reference sequence). This CDR3 region has 13 residues. V gave up 10 bases and J gave up 1 base, with 8 bases separating them. In DNA form, the CDR3 reads TGTGCCACGGGGGAGTCTGGGGCCAACGTCCTGACTTTC. Translated, it gives CATGESGANVLTF.

This clonotype was detected many times. The rearrangement joins TRBV5-8 to TRBJ1-2, with D possibly matching TRBD1 (6 bases). From germline, CDR1 is SGHTS and CDR2 YDEGEE. With 2 bases removed from V and 0 bases from J, the gap between germline ends came to 14 bases. This CDR3 is built from 16 residues. The CDR3 region has the DNA TGTGCCAGCAGCTTTGACAGGCCCAAATCTAACTATGGCTACACCTTC. This sequence encodes CASSFDRPKSNYGYTF. The full variable domain, completed using reference TRBV5-8 and TRBJ1-2, is EAGVTQSPTHLIKTRGQQATLRCSPISGHTSVYWYQQALGLGLQFLLWYDEGEERNRGNFPPRFSGRQFPNYSSELNVNALELEDSALYLCASSFDRPKSNYGYTFGSGTRLTVV.

This chain's CDR3 is CASSGAGGNEQFF. The CDR3 DNA follows: TGTGCCAGCAGTGGGGCAGGCGGGAATGAGCAGTTCTTC. This rearrangement joins TRBV2 to TRBJ2-1, with D possibly TRBD2 on 5 matching bases. Germline V lookup: CDR1 SNHLY, CDR2 FYNNEI. This CDR3 region has 13 residues. Trimming stripped 4 bases from V and 7 bases from J, with 11 bases between.

This clonotype was observed once. V and J are TRBV19 and TRBJ2-3; possibly TRBD1 or TRBD2 for D (5 bases each). The ends were cut back, 5 bases at V and 2 bases at J, with 8 bases in the middle. The CDR3 length is 13 residues. The germline CDR1 and CDR2 sequences are LNHDA and SQIVND (reference sequence). CDR3 in amino acids: CASSPGHTDTQYF. Written as DNA, the CDR3 is TGTGCCAGTAGTCCGGGGCACACAGATACGCAGTATTTT. Full variable domain (outside the CDR3, taken from reference TRBV19 and TRBJ2-3): DGGITQSPKYLFRKEGQNVTLSCEQNLNHDAMYWYRQDPGQGLRLIYYSQIVNDFQKGDIAEGYSVSREKKESFPLTVTSAQKNPTAFYLCASSPGHTDTQYFGPGTRLTVL.

The gene calls are TRBV24-1 and TRBJ2-7; D gene ambiguous. Germline CDR1 is KGHDR and CDR2 is SFDVKD. The V end lost 7 bases, the J end lost 2 bases, and 8 bases lay between the germline ends. This CDR3 region has 12 residues. The CDR3 spells CATSHGTYEQYF. CDR3 coding DNA: TGTGCCACCAGCCACGGAACCTACGAGCAGTACTTC.

Ten or more counts support this clonotype. The chain combines TRBV7-9 with TRBJ2-1; 8 nucleotides align to TRBD2. Trimming cost V 6 bases and J 6 bases; bases outside gene matches: 7. Looked up from germline, CDR1 is SEHNR and CDR2 is FQNEAQ (reference sequence). The CDR3 has 14 residues. CDR3: CASSSSGLPNEQFF. DNA for the CDR3: TGTGCCAGCAGTTCTAGCGGGTTGCCCAATGAGCAGTTCTTC.

This clonotype has at least ten counts. The rearrangement joins TRBV6-1 to TRBJ2-7, with 8 bases fitting TRBD1. Germline V gives CDR1 MNHNS, CDR2 SASEGT. Trimming at V came to 6 bases and at J to 3 bases, leaving 4 bases not matched to a gene. The length of the CDR3 is 13 residues. The CDR3: CASRKGQGYEQYF. The CDR3 region has the DNA TGTGCCAGCAGAAAAGGACAGGGCTACGAGCAGTACTTC.

The chain employs TRBV6-4 and TRBJ2-7, with D unclear. This CDR3 is built from 12 residues. V lost 4 bases to trimming and J lost 7 bases, with 11 bases between them. From germline, CDR1 is MRHNA and CDR2 SNTAGT. The CDR3 DNA reads as TGTGCCAGCAGTGGCCCCGCTGGTGAGCAGTACTTC. It is translated as CASSGPAGEQYF.

This clonotype has only a few counts. The J gene is TRBJ2-7, the V gene TRBV2, with 9 bases fitting TRBD1. With 7 bases clipped from V and 7 bases from J, the junction kept 8 bases outside the gene matches. Germline-derived CDR1 and CDR2 are SNHLY and FYNNEI. This CDR3 comprises 13 residues. The DNA of the CDR3 is TGTGCCAGCACCCGGGACAGGGAGCTGGAGCAGTACTTC. Translation gives CASTRDRELEQYF.

The V gene is TRBV5-1, the J gene TRBJ2-7, with a possible D match to TRBD1 (6 bases). Trimming left V 4 bases short and J 3 bases short, with 14 bases between. There are 14 residues in the CDR3. Germline V gene sequence: CDR1 SGHRS, CDR2 YFSETQ. CDR3 in DNA: TGCGCCAGCAGCCCTGTGGGGGCCGTCTACGAGCAGTACTTC. As protein: CASSPVGAVYEQYF.